Sequencing of this TCR beta chain was carried out in a study of T cells after yellow fever vaccination. Study findings and constraints: Most clones from primary vaccination resurfaced after the booster (roughly 96% CD4, 70% to 90% CD8). A faster peak, day 5 versus 15, was reached by the weaker secondary response.

CDR3 length: 14 residues. Germline CDR1 SGHTA, CDR2 FQGNSA. Trimming removed 5 bases from V and 2 bases from J; junction bases left unmatched: 6. As TCR cDNA was made by 5'RACE template switching, a universal primer site and UMIs were added. TCRdb independently ran MiXCR on the 5' RACE reads; one entry per CDR3 protein. This repertoire shows some 320,000 distinct CDR3 sequences, about 11% found once; its top ten account for 2.5% to 4%. This clonotype has a handful of counts. Its antigen is still unknown. The starting material was CD4+ T cells sorted from PBMCs, obtained 45 days after the yellow fever booster vaccination. The TCR comes from a man between 18 and 35 years old who received the YFV17D yellow fever vaccine. The chain uses TRBV7-2 and TRBJ2-7, with 7 bases lining up with TRBD1. DNA for the CDR3: TGTGCCAGCAGCCTGCCCCAGGGGGCCTACGAGCAGTACTTC. Amino acids: CASSLPQGAYEQYF.